A selection of T cell receptor beta chains follows, all from one sample in a study of read filtering for tumor transcriptome and immune sequencing. TCRdb re-called the reads with MiXCR, one entry per CDR3 protein. Of more than 55,000 distinct CDR3 sequences listed, more than 20% are singletons. Sequenced input: a population of CD138-negative cells sorted from bone marrow. These receptors originate from a donor at least 40 years old with multiple myeloma. CDR3s include the opening cysteine and the closing phenylalanine or tryptophan. The D gene is left open where the match is weak. Not all rows give a size; the values are once, few, many and, for expanded clones, a class.

d_call	v_call	clone_size	j_call	cdr3_aa	cdr3_nt
TRBD2	TRBV5-1	many	TRBJ2-5	CASSLFFKLAGGSDETQYF	TGCGCCAGCAGCTTGTTCTTCAAACTAGCGGGGGGGTCCGATGAGACCCAGTACTTC
NA	TRBV20-1	NA	TRBJ2-3	CSASGTSTDTQYF	TGCAGTGCTAGCGGAACTAGCACAGATACGCAGTATTTT
TRBD2	TRBV29-1	few	TRBJ2-3	CSVEGIAGVPDTQYF	TGCAGCGTTGAAGGGATAGCGGGGGTACCAGATACGCAGTATTTT
NA	TRBV7-2	few	TRBJ2-1	CASSLEGFYNEQFF	TGTGCCAGCAGCTTAGAGGGCTTCTACAATGAGCAGTTCTTC
NA	TRBV11-2	NA	TRBJ1-4	CASSQQAANEKLFF	TGTGCCAGCAGCCAACAGGCGGCTAATGAAAAACTGTTTTTT
NA	TRBV4-1	many	TRBJ2-3	CASSQVGRTSSRTDTQYF	TGCGCCAGCAGCCAAGTTGGACGGACTTCCTCACGCACAGATACGCAGTATTTT
TRBD2	TRBV4-1	many	TRBJ2-7	CASSQVTSGVSYEQYF	TGCGCCAGCAGCCAAGTGACTAGCGGGGTGTCCTACGAGCAGTACTTC
TRBD2	TRBV4-1	many	TRBJ2-7	CASSPDPGTSGLSRSYEQYF	TGCGCCAGCAGCCCAGACCCCGGGACTAGCGGGTTATCGCGCTCCTACGAGCAGTACTTC
TRBD1	TRBV18	NA	TRBJ2-3	CASSPGTGEDTQYF	TGTGCCAGCTCACCAGGGACAGGGGAGGATACGCAGTATTTT
NA	TRBV30	few	TRBJ1-1	CAWIREGIGTEAFF	TGTGCCTGGATTCGGGAGGGGATCGGCACTGAAGCTTTCTTT
TRBD2	TRBV20-1	NA	TRBJ2-5	CSARDQGSGRAQETQYF	TGCAGTGCTAGAGATCAGGGTAGCGGGAGGGCCCAAGAGACCCAGTACTTC
NA	TRBV28	many	TRBJ2-3	CASSLLAGSTDTQYF	TGTGCCAGCAGTTTACTGGCAGGTAGCACAGATACGCAGTATTTT
NA	TRBV20-1	many	TRBJ2-6	CSAREGGTGANVLTF	TGCAGTGCTAGAGAAGGAGGGACTGGGGCCAACGTCCTGACTTTC
NA	TRBV6-1	many	TRBJ1-1	CASGEQGITEAFF	TGTGCCAGCGGGGAACAGGGAATCACTGAAGCTTTCTTT
NA	TRBV7-2	many	TRBJ2-7	CASSLVPGTTYEQYF	TGTGCCAGCAGCCTAGTTCCTGGGACAACCTACGAGCAGTACTTC
TRBD2	TRBV2	NA	TRBJ2-7	CASSEGLAGPSRQYF	TGTGCCAGCAGTGAGGGACTAGCGGGACCCAGTCGGCAGTACTTC
NA	TRBV7-9	many	TRBJ1-2	CASSLDTGKSGYTF	TGTGCCAGCAGCTTGGATACAGGGAAATCTGGCTACACCTTC
TRBD1	TRBV24-1	few	TRBJ2-3	CATSDPGTGSTDTQYF	TGTGCCACCAGTGACCCCGGGACAGGCTCCACAGATACGCAGTATTTT
NA	TRBV14	NA	TRBJ1-1	CASSQAMRGAFF	TGTGCCAGCAGCCAGGCGATGAGGGGAGCTTTCTTT
NA	TRBV6-5	NA	TRBJ2-3	CASSATGLSTDTQYF	TGTGCCAGCAGTGCTACGGGACTTAGCACAGATACGCAGTATTTT
NA	TRBV2	many	TRBJ2-3	CATAALTDTQYF	TGTGCCACCGCGGCCCTTACAGATACGCAGTATTTT
NA	TRBV7-9	many	TRBJ2-3	CASSLTTHTQYF	TGTGCCAGCAGCTTGACCACCCATACGCAGTATTTT
NA	TRBV9	many	TRBJ1-2	CASSSPGF	TGTGCCAGCAGCTCTCCGGGCTTC
NA	TRBV19	many	TRBJ1-5	CASSRPDQPQHF	TGTGCCAGTAGTAGGCCTGATCAGCCCCAGCATTTT
TRBD2	TRBV3-1	many	TRBJ2-7	CASSQRTSGTYEQYF	TGTGCCAGCAGCCAGAGGACTAGCGGTACCTACGAGCAGTACTTC
NA	TRBV9	NA	TRBJ2-6	CASSVPAGANVLTF	TGTGCCAGCAGCGTCCCTGCTGGGGCCAACGTCCTGACTTTC
NA	TRBV19	many	TRBJ2-1	CASRGALMSYNEQFF	TGTGCCAGTAGGGGGGCATTGATGTCCTACAATGAGCAGTTCTTC
NA	TRBV29-1	many	TRBJ2-7	CSARSEAYEQYF	TGCAGCGCCCGATCAGAAGCCTACGAGCAGTACTTC
TRBD2	TRBV20-1	many	TRBJ2-1	CSATSLADYSYNEQFF	TGCAGTGCCACGTCGCTAGCGGACTATTCCTACAATGAGCAGTTCTTC
TRBD1	TRBV7-9	many	TRBJ1-1	CASSPTGGNTEAFF	TGTGCCAGCAGCCCGACAGGGGGCAACACTGAAGCTTTCTTT
TRBD1	TRBV6-6	many	TRBJ2-7	CASSYGGQGYEQYF	TGTGCCAGCAGTTACGGAGGACAGGGCTACGAGCAGTACTTC
NA	TRBV29-1	NA	TRBJ2-5	CSVEPIIDETQYF	TGCAGCGTTGAGCCAATTATCGACGAGACCCAGTACTTC
NA	TRBV7-6	many	TRBJ2-3	CASSLGTITDTQYF	TGTGCCAGCAGCTTAGGGACGATCACAGATACGCAGTATTTT
TRBD2	TRBV7-9	many	TRBJ2-1	CASNPKGGSYNEQFF	TGTGCCAGCAACCCGAAGGGAGGGTCCTACAATGAGCAGTTCTTC
TRBD1	TRBV7-3	few	TRBJ2-1	CASSPSLYTGTGGGEQFF	TGTGCCAGCAGCCCCTCTCTCTACACCGGGACAGGGGGCGGTGAGCAGTTCTTC
NA	TRBV4-1	many	TRBJ2-7	CASSQGPGSPYEQYF	TGCGCCAGCAGCCAAGGCCCAGGGTCTCCCTACGAGCAGTACTTC
NA	TRBV20-1	many	TRBJ2-7	CSARDDYEQYF	TGCAGTGCTAGAGATGACTACGAGCAGTACTTC